These T cell receptor beta chains were read from a single sample in a study of T-cell reconstitution after alpha-beta-depleted transplantation in children. TCRdb reanalysed the PCR reads using MiXCR and keeps one entry per CDR3 protein. Found here are some 200,000 distinct CDR3 sequences, approximately 8% of them singletons; the top ten hold 35%. This specimen was PBMCs, mostly from graft donor cells, taken 360 days after TCRalphabeta/CD19-depleted stem cell transplant. Every receptor here comes from a male patient between 2 and 15 years old who had a stem cell transplant for acute myeloid leukemia, so the T cells may come from the graft donor. CDR3s include the opening cysteine and the closing phenylalanine or tryptophan. D genes are given only for firm matches. A clone size is listed for some rows: how often the clone was seen (once, few, many), or a class if it is expanded.

>-|TRBJ2-3|TRBV20-1|-
TGCAGTGCTAGAGGGCTAGGGGTCACAGATACGCAGTATTTT
CSARGLGVTDTQYF
>few|TRBJ2-7|TRBV7-2|-
TGTGCCAGCAGCTTAGGCGAAGGGGGGTTCTACGAGCAGTACTTC
CASSLGEGGFYEQYF
>-|TRBJ1-1|TRBV15|-
TGTGCCACCAGCGCTCGGACGGTGAACACTGAAGCTTTCTTT
CATSARTVNTEAFF
>many|TRBJ2-1|TRBV12-3/TRBV12-4|-
TGTGCCAGCCCCAAAGAATCCGCAGATTTCTACAATGAGCAGTTCTTC
CASPKESADFYNEQFF
>few|TRBJ1-6|TRBV5-1|-
TGCGCCAGTAGAAGGGCCAAGGTTATAAGTTCACCCCTCCACTTT
CASRRAKVISSPLHF
>many|TRBJ2-5|TRBV5-1|TRBD1
TGCGCCAGCACGGGACAGGGCGCGACCCAGTACTTC
CASTGQGATQYF
>many|TRBJ2-7|TRBV5-1|TRBD2
TGCGCCAGCAGCCCCCTAGCTAGCGGAGTCTCCTACGAGCAGTACTTC
CASSPLASGVSYEQYF
>-|TRBJ2-1|TRBV7-6|-
TGTGCCAGCAGCTTAGTTGAGGGGAATGAGCAGTTCTTC
CASSLVEGNEQFF
>-|TRBJ1-5|TRBV12-3/TRBV12-4|-
TGTGCCAGCAGTTTCGCGGAGGGAAACAATCAGCCCCAGCATTTT
CASSFAEGNNQPQHF
>many|TRBJ2-1|TRBV4-2|TRBD2
TGTGCCAGCAGCCGCAACTTAGCGGGAGGGGTGGTGTCCTCCTACAATGAGCAGTTCTTC
CASSRNLAGGVVSSYNEQFF
>few|TRBJ2-1|TRBV12-3/TRBV12-4|TRBD1
TGTGCCAGCAGTCGACATGGGACAGGGTGGAATGAGCAGTTCTTC
CASSRHGTGWNEQFF
>many|TRBJ2-7|TRBV9|TRBD2
TGTGCCAGCAGCACCCTAGCGGGGAACTCCTACGAGCAGTACTTC
CASSTLAGNSYEQYF
>few|TRBJ1-1|TRBV29-1|-
TGCAGCGCAGCGGTGCCCACTGAAGCTTTCTTT
CSAAVPTEAFF
>-|TRBJ2-1|TRBV5-1|TRBD2
TGCGCCAGCAACCCCCCGGGACTAGCGGGAGAGAATGAGCAGTTCTTC
CASNPPGLAGENEQFF
>-|TRBJ1-4|TRBV7-9|-
TGTGCCAGCAGCTTAGGACAGGTTAATGAAAAACTGTTTTTT
CASSLGQVNEKLFF
>many|TRBJ2-3|TRBV4-3|TRBD2
TGCGCCAGCAGCCAGTCGACTAGCGGCATCACAGATACGCAGTATTTT
CASSQSTSGITDTQYF
>many|TRBJ2-5|TRBV12-3/TRBV12-4|TRBD1
TGTGCCAGCAGTCACCCCGGGACAGGGCTAATAGAGACCCAGTACTTC
CASSHPGTGLIETQYF
>-|TRBJ2-5|TRBV11-3|TRBD1
TGTGCCAGCAGCTTAGGGACAGGGAGCCAAGAGACCCAGTACTTC
CASSLGTGSQETQYF
>many|TRBJ2-2|TRBV29-1|-
TGCAGCGTTGAGTTACAGGGTGGCACCGGGGAGCTGTTTTTT
CSVELQGGTGELFF
>few|TRBJ2-1|TRBV4-1|-
TGCGCCAGCAGCCAAGAACCCCAGGCGGGGTACAATGAGCAGTTCTTC
CASSQEPQAGYNEQFF
>many|TRBJ2-5|TRBV20-1|-
TGCAGTGCTAGAGACGGGAGCCAGACAGGGAAAGAGACCCAGTACTTC
CSARDGSQTGKETQYF
>many|TRBJ1-2|TRBV6-1|-
TGTGCCAGCAGTGAAGCATTGGGGCGGAACTATGGCTACACCTTC
CASSEALGRNYGYTF
>few|TRBJ2-7|TRBV6-1|TRBD2
TGTGCCAGCAGACTAGCGGGATCCGGCGAGCAGTACTTC
CASRLAGSGEQYF
>many|TRBJ2-1|TRBV10-3|TRBD1
TGTGCCATCAGCTCAGGGGGCAATGAGCAGTTCTTC
CAISSGGNEQFF